This T cell receptor delta chain was captured by sequencing in a study of Vδ1+ human thymocytes. Whole-study findings and limits: Highly polyclonal TRG and TRD repertoires with Gaussian CDR3 length distributions appeared in thymus.

Sequences come from RNA converted to cDNA by reverse transcription. Multiplex PCR used pooled V-gene forward primers and a constant-region reverse primer to amplify CDR3s. TCRdb reanalysed the multiplex PCR reads via CATT. The sample yields 20,000 to 25,000 delta-chain clones, 8.1% seen once. About this clone itself: The antigen is undetermined.

This CDR3 has 22 amino acids. V shed 1 base and J 3 bases; nucleotides not matched to a gene: 25. The germline V gene has CDR1 TSWWSYY and CDR2 QGS. The chain recombines TRDV1 with TRDJ1; TRDD3 matches at 8 bases. This TCR was sampled from a child less than two years old who had congenital heart surgery. Sample: Vdelta1+ gamma-delta thymocytes from the thymus. Indicated subset: FACS-sorted CD3+ TCRalphabeta- TCRVdelta1+ TCRVdelta2- thymocytes. The CDR3 bases are TGTGCTCTTGGGGAACGAGGATCCCGGCCTTCCGCTAAGTACTGGGGGGCCGATAAACTCATCTTT. As protein: CALGERGSRPSAKYWGADKLIF.